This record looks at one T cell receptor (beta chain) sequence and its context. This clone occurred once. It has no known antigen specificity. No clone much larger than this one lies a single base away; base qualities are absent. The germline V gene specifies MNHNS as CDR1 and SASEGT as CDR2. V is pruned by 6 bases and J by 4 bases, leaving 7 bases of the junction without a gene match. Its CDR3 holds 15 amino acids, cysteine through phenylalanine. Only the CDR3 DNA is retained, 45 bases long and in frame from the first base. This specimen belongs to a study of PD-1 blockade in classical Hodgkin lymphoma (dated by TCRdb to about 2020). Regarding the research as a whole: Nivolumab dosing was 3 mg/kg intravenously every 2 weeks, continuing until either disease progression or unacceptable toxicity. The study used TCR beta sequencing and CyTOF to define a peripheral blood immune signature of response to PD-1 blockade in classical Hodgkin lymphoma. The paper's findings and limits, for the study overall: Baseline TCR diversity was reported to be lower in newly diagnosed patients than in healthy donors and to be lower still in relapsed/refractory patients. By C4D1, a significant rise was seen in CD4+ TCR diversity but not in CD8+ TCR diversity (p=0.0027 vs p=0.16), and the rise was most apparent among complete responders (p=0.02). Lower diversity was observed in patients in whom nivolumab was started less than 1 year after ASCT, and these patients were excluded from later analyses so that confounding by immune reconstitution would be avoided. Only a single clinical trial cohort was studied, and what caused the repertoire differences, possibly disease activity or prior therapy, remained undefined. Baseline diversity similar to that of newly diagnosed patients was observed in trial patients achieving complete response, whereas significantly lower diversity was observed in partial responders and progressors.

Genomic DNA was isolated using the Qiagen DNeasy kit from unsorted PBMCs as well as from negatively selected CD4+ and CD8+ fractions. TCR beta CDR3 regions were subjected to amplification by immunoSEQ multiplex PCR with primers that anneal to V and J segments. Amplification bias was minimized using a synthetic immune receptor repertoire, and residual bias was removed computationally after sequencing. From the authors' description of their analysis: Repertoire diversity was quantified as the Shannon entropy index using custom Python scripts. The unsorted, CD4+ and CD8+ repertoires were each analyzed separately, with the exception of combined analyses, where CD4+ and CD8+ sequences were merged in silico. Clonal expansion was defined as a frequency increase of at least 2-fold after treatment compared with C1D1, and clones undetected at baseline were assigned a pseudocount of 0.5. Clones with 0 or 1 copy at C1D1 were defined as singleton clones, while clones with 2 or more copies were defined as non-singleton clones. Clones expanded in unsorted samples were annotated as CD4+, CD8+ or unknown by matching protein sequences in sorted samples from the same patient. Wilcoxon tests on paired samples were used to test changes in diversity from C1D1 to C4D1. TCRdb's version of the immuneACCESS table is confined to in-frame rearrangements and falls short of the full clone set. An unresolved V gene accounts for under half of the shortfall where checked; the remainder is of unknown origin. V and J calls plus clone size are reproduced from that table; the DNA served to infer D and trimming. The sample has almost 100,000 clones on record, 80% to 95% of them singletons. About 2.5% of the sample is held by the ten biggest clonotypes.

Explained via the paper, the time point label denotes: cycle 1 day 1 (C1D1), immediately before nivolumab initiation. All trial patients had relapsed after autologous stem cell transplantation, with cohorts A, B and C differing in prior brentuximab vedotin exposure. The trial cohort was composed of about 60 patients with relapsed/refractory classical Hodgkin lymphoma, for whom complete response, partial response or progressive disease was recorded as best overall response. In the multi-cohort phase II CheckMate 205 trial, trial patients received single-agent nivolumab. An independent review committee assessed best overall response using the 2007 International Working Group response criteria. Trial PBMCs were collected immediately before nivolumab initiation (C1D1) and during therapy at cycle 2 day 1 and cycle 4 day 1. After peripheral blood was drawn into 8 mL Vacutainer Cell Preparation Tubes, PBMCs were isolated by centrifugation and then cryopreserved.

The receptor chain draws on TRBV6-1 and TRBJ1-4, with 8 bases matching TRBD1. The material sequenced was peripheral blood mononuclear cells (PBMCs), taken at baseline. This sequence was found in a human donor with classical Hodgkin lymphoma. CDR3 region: CASSPPGGLNEKLFF. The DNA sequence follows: TGTGCCAGCAGCCCCCCAGGGGGCCTTAATGAAAAACTGTTTTTT.